In its sample, the clone carrying this TCR beta chain was seen many times. Its antigen is unknown. Per germline, CDR1 MDHEN and CDR2 SYDVKM. CDR3 size: 12 residues. J lost 6 bases, V lost 6 bases, and 1 base had no gene match. The data originate from a study of T cell repertoires in cytomegalovirus infection. Study summary: Public TCR beta signature analysis indicated the presence of both CMV infection and matching HLA type.

Study results and limitations: Cumulative frequency of public TCR beta families picked out carriers of CMV plus the relevant HLA.

TCRdb re-derived calls from the reads in MiXCR, one entry per CDR3 protein. This sample carries approximately 500,000 distinct CDR3 sequences, 16% of them seen once, and the ten largest clones take roughly a quarter. The sample consisted of CD8+ T cells from PBMCs. This TCR derives from a human donor in good health (CMV status not recorded). Some clones in this sample may be carry-over from other donors' samples. The V and J genes are TRBV28 and TRBJ2-1; 8 positions agree with TRBD2. The CDR3 DNA sequence: TGTGCCAGCAGGCTAGCGGGCAATGAGCAGTTCTTC. Its protein product is CASRLAGNEQFF. Using reference TRBV28 and TRBJ2-1 for the parts outside the CDR3, the full variable domain is DVKVTQSSRYLVKRTGEKVFLECVQDMDHENMFWYRQDPGLGLRLIYFSYDVKMKEKGDIPEGYSVSREKKERFSLILESASTNQTSMYLCASRLAGNEQFFGPGTRLTVL.